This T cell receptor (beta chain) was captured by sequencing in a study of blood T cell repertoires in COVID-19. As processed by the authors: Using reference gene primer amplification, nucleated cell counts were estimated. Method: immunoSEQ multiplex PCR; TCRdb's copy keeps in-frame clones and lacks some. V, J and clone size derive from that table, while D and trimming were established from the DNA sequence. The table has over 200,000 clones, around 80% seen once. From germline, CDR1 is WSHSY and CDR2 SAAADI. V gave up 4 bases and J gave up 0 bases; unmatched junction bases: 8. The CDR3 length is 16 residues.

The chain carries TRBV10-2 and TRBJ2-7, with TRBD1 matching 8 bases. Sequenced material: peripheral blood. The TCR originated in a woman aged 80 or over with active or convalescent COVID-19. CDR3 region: CASSGGGTGPSYEQYF. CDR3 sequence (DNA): TGCGCCAGCAGTGGCGGAGGGACAGGTCCCTCCTACGAGCAGTACTTC.